These T cell receptor beta chains were read from a single sample in a study of blood T cells in healthy people across ages. Using its own MiXCR run on the 5' RACE reads, TCRdb lists one record per CDR3 protein. The sample has around 800,000 distinct CDR3 sequences, around 50% seen once. Input material: blood. The source is an older man in good health. The conserved cysteine and the conserved F or W are not part of the CDR3 here. Each record gives: J gene, clone size, V gene, CDR3 protein. Some rows have no size entry. The others give once, few or many, or a class for an expanded clone.

>TRBJ2-7|-|TRBV29-1
SFTTSYEQY
>TRBJ1-2|-|TRBV7-2
ASSSDSRYYGYT
>TRBJ2-7|-|TRBV29-1
SVNDRVGYEQY
>TRBJ2-5|-|TRBV27
ASTPLGQGTQETQY
>TRBJ2-7|-|TRBV29-1
STTGGRGGDEQY
>TRBJ2-7|many|TRBV7-2
ASSSRGGLSYEQY
>TRBJ2-3|-|TRBV10-3
AISSDRATDTQY
>TRBJ2-1|-|TRBV20-1
SARRRTGDWNVQF
>TRBJ1-1|few|TRBV11-2
ASSLTITEAF
>TRBJ2-3|few|TRBV29-1
SVEGSGRLLGTQY
>TRBJ1-5|-|TRBV28
ASSHDSNQPQH
>TRBJ1-2|-|TRBV4-1
ASSQDQIRGRPGDYGYT
>TRBJ1-4|-|TRBV5-1
ASSSTGFWAEKLF
>TRBJ2-7|once|TRBV23-1
ASQSIRPILYEQY
>TRBJ2-7|-|TRBV6-2/TRBV6-3
ASSYLRIDYEQY
>TRBJ2-1|many|TRBV27
ASNTAGGGNEQF
>TRBJ2-1|many|TRBV20-1
SAEIADEQF
>TRBJ1-2|-|TRBV4-1
ASSQVGRQDGYT
>TRBJ2-4|-|TRBV7-2
ASSGGRGEQY
>TRBJ2-1|few|TRBV2
ASIGTGRGRANNEQF
>TRBJ2-1|-|TRBV4-1
ASRGLRDSYNEQF
>TRBJ1-1|-|TRBV12-3/TRBV12-4
GSSLPTNEAF
>TRBJ2-7|-|TRBV4-2
ASSQDRGGRAYEQY